This T cell receptor beta chain originates from a study of T cell changes during pregnancy in multiple sclerosis. This table comes from immunoSEQ multiplex PCR, and its TCRdb copy is limited to in-frame clones, with some not included. The repertoire holds 12,000 to 15,000 clones, approximately 93% seen once, with about 2.7% in the top ten. There are 16 residues in the CDR3. Trimming removed 0 bases from V and 3 bases from J; junction bases left unmatched: 3. Germline values: CDR1 LGHNA, CDR2 YNFKEQ. The V call is TRBV4-2, the J call TRBJ1-5; 9 bases align to TRBD1. The TCR originated in a female donor in good health, enrolled as a control in a pregnancy study. The sequencing used peripheral blood, collected in the second trimester of pregnancy. CDR3 region: CASSQDDRGVNQPQHF. The DNA for the CDR3 is TGTGCCAGCAGCCAAGACGACAGGGGGGTCAATCAGCCCCAGCATTTT.